This T cell receptor beta chain derives from a study of read filtering for tumor transcriptome and immune sequencing. General study points: Dropping single-read clonotypes raised IR-seq and RNA-seq shared-clonotype correlation.

Worth noting for this clonotype: Antigen unknown. A far larger clone is a single base away, which makes a read error likely.

Germline V gene sequence: CDR1 MNHEY, CDR2 SVGAGI. The CDR3 covers 14 residues. Molecular barcoded adaptors covering alpha/delta and beta/gamma chains were used on 400 ng RNA. TCRdb recomputed calls from the reads with MiXCR, one row per CDR3 protein. This table has 100,000 to 150,000 distinct CDR3 sequences, about 13% appearing once. This clonotype was sampled from a donor aged 40 or over with multiple myeloma. Sequences were obtained from a population of CD138-negative cells sorted from bone marrow. This sequence joins TRBV6-5 and TRBJ2-5, with 8 bases matching TRBD1. The CDR3, as DNA: TGTGCCAGCAGTGAGGACAGGGTAAAAGAGACCCGGTACTTC. This translates into CASSEDRVKETRYF.